These T cell receptor beta chains were read from a single sample in a study of control samples from healthy donors and cancer patients. The repertoire was sequenced with immunoSEQ multiplex PCR; TCRdb's copy has only in-frame clones and lacks some. The sample yields some 130,000 clones, more than 90% seen once. The sample comprised blood. These receptor sequences come from a man aged 18 to 30 in good health. The CDR3 runs from the conserved cysteine through the conserved F or W. Fields, in order: J gene, clone size, V gene, CDR3 length, D gene, CDR3 DNA, CDR3 protein. D genes are given only for firm matches. Size tells how often a clone was seen (once, few, many) or the class of an expanded clone, and some rows leave it out.

>TRBJ2-3|.|TRBV2|14|.
TGTGCCAGCAGTGAAGGCCTAGTAATAGGTACGCAGTATTTT
CASSEGLVIGTQYF
>TRBJ2-7|.|TRBV7-9|16|TRBD1
TGTGCCAGCAGCTCCTACAGGGGGCGGACCTCCTACGAGCAGTACTTC
CASSSYRGRTSYEQYF
>TRBJ1-1|.|TRBV5-4|14|.
TGTGCCAGCAGCTTGGACCCGGCGAACACTGAAGCTTTCTTT
CASSLDPANTEAFF
>TRBJ1-1|.|TRBV5-6|13|.
TGTGCCAGCAGCTTGGAGCTGAACACTGAAGCTTTCTTT
CASSLELNTEAFF
>TRBJ2-1|.|TRBV2|13|.
TGTGCCAGCAGGTTGCTCCTCTACAATGAGCAGTTCTTC
CASRLLLYNEQFF
>TRBJ2-1|.|TRBV11-3|18|TRBD2
TGTGCCAGCAGCTTAGGGGCTGGTGCGGGGGGGCATTACAATGAGCAGTTCTTC
CASSLGAGAGGHYNEQFF
>TRBJ2-3|.|TRBV4-1|14|TRBD2
TGCGCCAGCAGCCAAGATGGGGAGGGGGATACGCAGTATTTT
CASSQDGEGDTQYF
>TRBJ2-7|once|TRBV5-1|15|TRBD1
TGCGCCAGCAACCCCACGGGACAGGGTTCCTACGAGCAGTACTTC
CASNPTGQGSYEQYF
>TRBJ1-6|few|TRBV6-5|14|TRBD1
TGTGCCAGCCGCAGACGGGACAGGGATTCACCCCTCCACTTT
CASRRRDRDSPLHF
>TRBJ2-2|.|TRBV19|17|TRBD2
TGTGCCAGTAGCCGGGGAGGGGCAATACTGGGCACCGGGGAGCTGTTTTTT
CASSRGGAILGTGELFF
>TRBJ1-1|.|TRBV6-2/TRBV6-3|14|TRBD1
TGTGCCAGCAGTACACCCGGACAGGGCGAGGGAGCTTTCTTT
CASSTPGQGEGAFF
>TRBJ1-2|few|TRBV4-1|16|TRBD1
TGCGCCAGCAGCCAAGAGGGGACAGGGCATTACTATGGCTACACCTTC
CASSQEGTGHYYGYTF
>TRBJ2-2|.|TRBV11-3|17|TRBD2
TGTGCCAGCAGCCGCTCGACTAGCGGGGGGATACCCGGGGAGCTGTTTTTT
CASSRSTSGGIPGELFF
>TRBJ1-1|.|TRBV19|14|.
TGTGCCAGTAGTATTGGGCGGGAGAACACTGAAGCTTTCTTT
CASSIGRENTEAFF
>TRBJ2-3|.|TRBV2|14|.
TGTGCCAGCAGTGAATCAAGGGGACCAGATACGCAGTATTTT
CASSESRGPDTQYF
>TRBJ1-5|.|TRBV2|17|.
TGTGCCAGCAGGGGGCTAGGTGGAGGCTCTAGCAATCAGCCCCAGCATTTT
CASRGLGGGSSNQPQHF
>TRBJ1-1|.|TRBV7-9|13|.
TGTGCCAGCAGCTTAGAGGCGAACACTGAAGCTTTCTTT
CASSLEANTEAFF
>TRBJ2-2|.|TRBV5-6|16|.
TGTGCCAGCAGCTTGTTCAGGGTGTCGAACACCGGGGAGCTGTTTTTT
CASSLFRVSNTGELFF
>TRBJ2-3|.|TRBV9|17|TRBD2
TGTGCCAGCAGCCTCCAGGGCCCAGCGGGGGGCACAGATACGCAGTATTTT
CASSLQGPAGGTDTQYF
>TRBJ1-2|.|TRBV19|13|TRBD1
TGTGCCAGTAGTATAAGGGACAGCTATGGCTACACCTTC
CASSIRDSYGYTF
>TRBJ2-3|.|TRBV27|16|TRBD2
TGTGCCAGCAACACCCGCGGGGGGGCCTACTCGGATACGCAGTATTTT
CASNTRGGAYSDTQYF
>TRBJ2-4|.|TRBV9|16|.
TGTGCCAGCAGCGTAGAAGCTTGGATGCAGAACGCCATTCAGTACTTC
CASSVEAWMQNAIQYF